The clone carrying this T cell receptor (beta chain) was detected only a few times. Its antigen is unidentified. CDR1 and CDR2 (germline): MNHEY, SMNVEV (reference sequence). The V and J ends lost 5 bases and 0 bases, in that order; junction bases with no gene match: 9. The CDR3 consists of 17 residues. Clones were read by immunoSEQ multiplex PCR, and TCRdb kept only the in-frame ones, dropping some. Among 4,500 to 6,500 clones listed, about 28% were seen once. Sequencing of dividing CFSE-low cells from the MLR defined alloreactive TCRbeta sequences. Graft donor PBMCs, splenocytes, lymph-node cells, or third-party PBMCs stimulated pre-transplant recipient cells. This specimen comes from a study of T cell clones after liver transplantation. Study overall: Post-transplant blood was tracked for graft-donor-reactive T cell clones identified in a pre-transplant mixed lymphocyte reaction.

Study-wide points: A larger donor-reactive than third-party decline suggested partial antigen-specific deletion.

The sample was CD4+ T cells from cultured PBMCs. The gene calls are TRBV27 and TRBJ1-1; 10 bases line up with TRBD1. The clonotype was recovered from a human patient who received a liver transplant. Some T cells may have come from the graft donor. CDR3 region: CASSPRQGAAMNTEAFF. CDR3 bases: TGTGCCAGCAGTCCGCGACAGGGGGCGGCCATGAACACTGAAGCTTTCTTT.